Listed below are T cell receptor beta chains from one sample, sequenced in a study of T-cell memory formation after mild COVID-19. TCRdb reprocessed the 5' RACE reads via MiXCR and lists one record per CDR3 protein. The sample lists roughly 340,000 distinct CDR3 sequences; 20% were seen once. The sequenced sample was PBMCs or a T cell subset sorted from them (not recorded which). Every receptor here comes from a man aged 18 to 35 who had mild COVID-19 (a few samples of this study predate the infection). Cell type and time point are not known. CDR3s include the opening cysteine and the closing phenylalanine or tryptophan. Fields, in order: V gene, D gene, clone size, J gene, CDR3 protein, CDR3 DNA. A D gene is named only where the DNA matches it firmly. Expanded clones get a size class; other rows say once, few or many, or leave the size out.

>TRBV7-2|NA|few|TRBJ1-2
CASSLVGGNGYTF
TGTGCCAGCAGCTTAGTTGGGGGGAATGGCTACACCTTC
>TRBV24-1|NA|many|TRBJ2-1
CATSDSTRAYNEQFF
TGTGCCACCAGTGATTCGACTAGGGCCTACAATGAGCAGTTCTTC
>TRBV7-6|NA|NA|TRBJ2-1
CASSLEDRYSYNEQFF
TGTGCCAGCAGCTTAGAAGACAGATACTCCTACAATGAGCAGTTCTTC
>TRBV5-5|NA|many|TRBJ1-1
CASVGQLEAFF
TGTGCCAGTGTCGGGCAATTAGAAGCTTTCTTT
>TRBV20-1|TRBD1|few|TRBJ1-2
CSARSPDRVGYTF
TGCAGTGCCCGCTCACCCGACAGGGTGGGCTACACCTTC
>TRBV24-1|NA|few|TRBJ2-1
CATSYVGGSNEQFF
TGTGCCACCAGCTATGTGGGGGGTTCTAATGAGCAGTTCTTC
>TRBV7-9|NA|NA|TRBJ1-1
CASSFTPDTEAFF
TGTGCCAGCAGCTTTACGCCGGACACTGAAGCTTTCTTT
>TRBV29-1|NA|NA|TRBJ2-7
CSVRPDLDQEQYF
TGCAGCGTCCGTCCCGACTTAGACCAGGAGCAGTACTTC
>TRBV4-1|NA|NA|TRBJ1-1
CASSQHSSGLVEAFF
TGCGCCAGCAGCCAACACTCGTCAGGCCTTGTGGAAGCTTTCTTT
>TRBV5-1|NA|NA|TRBJ1-2
CASSPGHFNYGYTF
TGCGCCAGCTCGCCGGGACACTTTAACTATGGCTACACCTTC
>TRBV4-3|NA|NA|TRBJ2-1
CASSQGVDNEQFF
TGCGCCAGCAGCCAAGGGGTGGACAATGAGCAGTTCTTC
>TRBV18|NA|few|TRBJ1-1
CASSPLTTTEAFF
TGTGCCAGCTCACCCTTGACAACTACTGAAGCTTTCTTT
>TRBV27|NA|few|TRBJ1-1
CASREVGGSSTEAFF
TGTGCCAGCAGGGAAGTTGGGGGATCGAGCACTGAAGCTTTCTTT
>TRBV28|NA|few|TRBJ2-5
CASGPGTQYF
TGTGCCAGCGGACCAGGGACCCAGTACTTC
>TRBV20-1|NA|few|TRBJ2-2
CSAVWASNTGELFF
TGCAGTGCGGTGTGGGCCTCGAACACCGGGGAGCTGTTTTTT
>TRBV29-1|NA|few|TRBJ1-2
CSARTDYGYTF
TGCAGCGCCAGGACTGACTATGGCTACACCTTC
>TRBV9|TRBD2|NA|TRBJ2-7
CASSVVGAGSEQYF
TGTGCCAGCAGCGTAGTCGGAGCGGGGAGCGAGCAGTACTTC
>TRBV18|NA|many|TRBJ2-5
CASSPPGPRGEETQYF
TGTGCCAGCTCACCACCGGGGCCTCGGGGCGAAGAGACCCAGTACTTC
>TRBV5-1|TRBD1|many|TRBJ1-2
CASSFVGQGAAGYTF
TGCGCCAGCAGCTTTGTGGGACAGGGGGCGGCCGGCTACACCTTC
>TRBV12-3/TRBV12-4|TRBD2|NA|TRBJ2-5
CASSPGGALETQYF
TGTGCCAGCAGTCCCGGGGGGGCCTTAGAGACCCAGTACTTC
>TRBV5-1|TRBD1|NA|TRBJ1-1
CASSGGTGETEAFF
TGCGCCAGCAGCGGAGGGACAGGGGAAACTGAAGCTTTCTTT
>TRBV20-1|NA|many|TRBJ1-1
CSARRGARVNTEAFF
TGCAGTGCCCGAAGGGGGGCTAGGGTGAACACTGAAGCTTTCTTT
>TRBV4-1|TRBD1|few|TRBJ1-5
CASSQRGTGGQPQHF
TGCGCCAGCAGCCAGAGGGGGACAGGGGGTCAGCCCCAGCATTTT
>TRBV5-1|NA|few|TRBJ2-7
CASSFPASYEQYF
TGCGCCAGCAGCTTCCCAGCCTCCTACGAGCAGTACTTC